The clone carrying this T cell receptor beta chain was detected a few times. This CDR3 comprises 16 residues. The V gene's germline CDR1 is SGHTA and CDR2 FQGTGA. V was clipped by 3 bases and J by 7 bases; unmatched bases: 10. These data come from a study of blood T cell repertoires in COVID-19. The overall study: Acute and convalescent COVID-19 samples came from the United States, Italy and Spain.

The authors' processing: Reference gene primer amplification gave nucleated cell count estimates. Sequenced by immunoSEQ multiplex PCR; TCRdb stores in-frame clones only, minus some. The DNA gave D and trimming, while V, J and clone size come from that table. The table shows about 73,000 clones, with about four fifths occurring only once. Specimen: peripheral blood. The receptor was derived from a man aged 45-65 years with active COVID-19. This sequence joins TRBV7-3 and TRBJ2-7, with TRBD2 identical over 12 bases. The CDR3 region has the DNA TGTGCCAGCAGCTTTGGCCTAGCGGGAGGGCCCGGGGAGCAGTACTTC. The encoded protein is CASSFGLAGGPGEQYF.